The clone carrying this T cell receptor beta chain was seen repeatedly, ten times or more. Its antigen is currently unknown. This entry is derived from a study of metastatic and nonmetastatic thyroid tumors. Study information: Across blood and tumor or nodule tissue, repertoires from malignant and benign thyroid patients were compared with one another.

CDR1 and CDR2 (germline): KGHSH, LQKENI. The CDR3 covers 14 residues. V trimming: 5 bases; J trimming: 7 bases; junction bases outside the gene matches: 10. Treatment of any kind had been given to no patient before thyroid surgery. Study-wide points: TCR beta diversity was reportedly significantly higher in malignant thyroid tumors than benign nodules, in blood and tumor.

Under the authors' procedure: CDR3 differences across clinicopathological groups were used to build a distant-metastasis classifier for papillary thyroid cancer. TCRdb re-processed the PCR reads through MiXCR. The V and J calls here are based on TCRdb, not the publication. The sample includes over 10,000 clones, roughly 29% seen only once; the top ten take over 15%. Material for sequencing was tumor tissue. The TCR sequence derives from a female donor with papillary thyroid cancer or a benign thyroid nodule (not recorded which). Some clones in this sample may be carry-over from other donors' samples. The rearrangement links TRBV18 to TRBJ1-1; 7 nucleotides agree with TRBD1. The CDR3 region is CASSINRGWSEAFF. The CDR3 DNA reads TGTGCCAGCTCAATTAACAGGGGATGGAGTGAAGCTTTCTTT.